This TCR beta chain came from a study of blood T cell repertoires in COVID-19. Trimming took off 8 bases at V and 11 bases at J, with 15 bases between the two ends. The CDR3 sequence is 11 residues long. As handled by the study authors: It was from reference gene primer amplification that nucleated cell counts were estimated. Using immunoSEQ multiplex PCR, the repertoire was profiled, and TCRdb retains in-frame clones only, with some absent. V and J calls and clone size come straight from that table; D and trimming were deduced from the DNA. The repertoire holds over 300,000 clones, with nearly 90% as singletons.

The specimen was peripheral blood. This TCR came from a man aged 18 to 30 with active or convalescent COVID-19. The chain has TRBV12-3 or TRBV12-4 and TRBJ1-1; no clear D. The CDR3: CASGYGVAAFF. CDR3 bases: TGTGCCAGCGGATACGGGGTTGCCGCTTTCTTT.